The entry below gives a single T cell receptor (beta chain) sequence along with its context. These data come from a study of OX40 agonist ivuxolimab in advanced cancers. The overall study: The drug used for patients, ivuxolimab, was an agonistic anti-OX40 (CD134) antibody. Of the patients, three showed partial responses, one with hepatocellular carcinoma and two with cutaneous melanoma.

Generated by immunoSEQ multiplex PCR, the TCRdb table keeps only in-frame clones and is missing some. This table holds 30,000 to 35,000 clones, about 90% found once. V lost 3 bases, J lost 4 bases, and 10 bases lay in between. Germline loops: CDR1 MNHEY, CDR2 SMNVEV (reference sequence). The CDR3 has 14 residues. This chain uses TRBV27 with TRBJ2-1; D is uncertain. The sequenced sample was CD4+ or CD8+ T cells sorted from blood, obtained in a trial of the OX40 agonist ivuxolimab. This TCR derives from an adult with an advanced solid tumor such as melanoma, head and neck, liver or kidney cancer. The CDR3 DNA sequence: TGTGCCAGCAGTTTTATTTCTACTTACAATGAGCAGTTCTTC. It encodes CASSFISTYNEQFF.